Listed below are T cell receptor beta chains from one sample, sequenced in a study of T cells in Graves' hyperthyroidism and ophthalmopathy. TCRdb passed the multiplex PCR reads through MiXCR, listing each CDR3 protein once. Of fewer than 750,000 distinct CDR3 sequences detected, around 42% appear once; the ten largest clones hold about 7.8%. The sequenced sample consisted of peripheral blood or thyroid tissue (not recorded which). Receptors originate from a woman aged 18-29 years with Graves' hyperthyroidism. The conserved cysteine and the conserved F or W are not part of the CDR3 here. A D gene is named only where the DNA matches it firmly. Size is stated for part of the rows, as once, few or many counts, or as a class when the clone is expanded.

D gene	J gene	V gene	clone size	CDR3 protein
NA	TRBJ1-2	TRBV7-2	NA	ASKAGLAANYGYT
NA	TRBJ1-2	TRBV7-9	many	ASSPSQDGYT
NA	TRBJ1-6	TRBV11-2	NA	ASSSSREKGSPLH
NA	TRBJ2-6	TRBV7-6	NA	ASSVALQDTGANVLT
TRBD2	TRBJ2-7	TRBV20-1	NA	SAKGETSGSPEEQY
NA	TRBJ1-2	TRBV7-2	many	ASSRPSYYGYT
NA	TRBJ2-7	TRBV5-1	once	ASAWDIHGPEQY
TRBD1	TRBJ2-7	TRBV2	many	ASTDGQGGKDEQY
TRBD2	TRBJ2-5	TRBV25-1	NA	ASRLAGVGQETQY
TRBD1	TRBJ2-2	TRBV7-9	once	ASSGRDRKGTGELF
TRBD2	TRBJ2-6	TRBV2	NA	ASTTSAGANVLT
NA	TRBJ2-7	TRBV7-6	once	ASSLQGGYEQY
TRBD2	TRBJ2-7	TRBV20-1	many	SAKGTAGAIYEQY
NA	TRBJ1-2	TRBV29-1	many	SVDGQAYGYT